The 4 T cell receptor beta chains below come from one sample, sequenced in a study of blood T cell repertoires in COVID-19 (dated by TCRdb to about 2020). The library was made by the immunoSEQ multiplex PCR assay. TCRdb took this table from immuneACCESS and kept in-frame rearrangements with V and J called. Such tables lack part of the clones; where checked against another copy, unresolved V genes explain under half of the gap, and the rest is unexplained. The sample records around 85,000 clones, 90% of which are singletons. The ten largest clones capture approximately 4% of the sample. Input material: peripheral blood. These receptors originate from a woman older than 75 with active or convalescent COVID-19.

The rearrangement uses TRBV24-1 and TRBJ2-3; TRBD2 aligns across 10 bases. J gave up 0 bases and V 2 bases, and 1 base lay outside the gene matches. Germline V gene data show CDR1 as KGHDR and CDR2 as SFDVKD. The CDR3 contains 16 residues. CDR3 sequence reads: CATSDSSGRSTDTQYF. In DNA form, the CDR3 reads TGTGCCACCAGTGATTCTAGCGGGAGAAGCACAGATACGCAGTATTTT.

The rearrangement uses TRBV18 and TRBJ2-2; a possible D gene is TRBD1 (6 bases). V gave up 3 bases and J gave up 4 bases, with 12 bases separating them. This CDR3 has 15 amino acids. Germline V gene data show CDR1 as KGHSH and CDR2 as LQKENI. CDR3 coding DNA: TGTGCCAGCTCACCTCAACAGGGAGTCACCGGGGAGCTGTTTTTT. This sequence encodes CASSPQQGVTGELFF.

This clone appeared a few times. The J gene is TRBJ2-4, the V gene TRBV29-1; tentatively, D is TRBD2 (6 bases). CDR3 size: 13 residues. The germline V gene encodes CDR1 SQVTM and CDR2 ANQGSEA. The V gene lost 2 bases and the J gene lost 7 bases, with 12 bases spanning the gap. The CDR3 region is CSVEPGVGNIQYF. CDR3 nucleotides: TGCAGCGTTGAACCGGGGGTTGGGAACATTCAGTACTTC.

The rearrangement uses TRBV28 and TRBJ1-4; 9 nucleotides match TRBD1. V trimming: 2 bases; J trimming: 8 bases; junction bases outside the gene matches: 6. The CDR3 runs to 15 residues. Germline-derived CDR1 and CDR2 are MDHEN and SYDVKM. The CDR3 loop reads CASSLTGQGGEKLFF. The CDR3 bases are TGTGCCAGCAGTTTAACGGGACAGGGAGGGGAAAAACTGTTTTTT.